These 3 T cell receptor beta chains share one sample of origin, sequenced in a study of blood T cell repertoires in COVID-19. TCRdb's table, derived via immunoSEQ multiplex PCR, lists solely in-frame clones and lacks some. The table lists roughly 100,000 clones, approximately 88% of them singletons. Material: peripheral blood. All receptors derive from a human donor in a cohort sampled during active COVID-19.

This clone showed up just once. The chain recombines TRBV10-3 with TRBJ1-2; tentative D call: TRBD1 (6 bases). Germline lookup yields CDR1 ENHRY and CDR2 SYGVKD. Trimming stripped 7 bases from V and 0 bases from J, with 9 bases between. The CDR3 consists of 13 residues. The CDR3 is CAITTGTNYGYTF. CDR3 nucleotide sequence: TGTGCCATCACCACAGGGACTAACTATGGCTACACCTTC.

The chain recombines TRBV30 with TRBJ1-6, with 7 bases fitting TRBD1. The CDR3 runs to 14 residues. Germline V gene lookup returns CDR1 GTSNPN and CDR2 SVGIG (reference sequence). The V and J ends lost 0 bases and 10 bases, in that order; junction bases with no gene match: 6. CDR3 residues: CAWSVDRVNSPLHF. The CDR3 DNA sequence: TGTGCCTGGAGTGTCGACAGGGTAAACTCACCCCTCCACTTT.

Written as DNA, the CDR3 is TGCGCCAGCAGCTTGACAGTTCCCGGAGATACGCAGTATTTT. It encodes CASSLTVPGDTQYF. The V gene is TRBV5-1, the J gene TRBJ2-3; no clear D gene. CDR3 size: 14 residues. Germline CDR1 reads SGHRS; CDR2 reads YFSETQ. V was trimmed by 1 base and J by 5 bases, leaving 11 bases between them.